Shown below are 12 T cell receptor beta chains from a single sample sequenced in a study of untreated major depressive disorder. Clones were read by immunoSEQ multiplex PCR, and TCRdb kept only the in-frame ones, dropping some. The table lists 15,000 to 20,000 clones, 85% of them singletons. The sample taken for sequencing was CD4+ T cells from PBMCs. These TCRs come from a woman between 25 and 40 years old in good health.

The chain combines TRBV4-2 with TRBJ2-2; 7 bases line up with TRBD2. Germline CDR1 is LGHNA and CDR2 is YNFKEQ. The CDR3 is 15 amino acids. The J segment lost 5 bases and the V segment lost 1 base, leaving 4 bases of the junction unmatched. CDR3 in amino acids: CASSQGLAQTGELFF. CDR3 DNA: TGTGCCAGCAGCCAAGGACTAGCCCAAACCGGGGAGCTGTTTTTT.

With regard to this clone: The CDR3 end shows no conserved phenylalanine or tryptophan, and so a read error is likely. It is unclear where the CDR3 begins or ends on the DNA, so no DNA is shown, and the CDR3 is as TCRdb lists it. V gene TRBV20-1 combines with J gene TRBJ2-7. The germline gives CDR1 DFQATT, CDR2 SNEGSKA (reference sequence). The CDR3 length equals 8 residues, ends included. This chain's CDR3 is CSARDKSL.

This chain links TRBV9 with TRBJ2-1; no definite D call. This CDR3 contains 15 residues. With 4 bases removed from V and 2 bases from J, the gap between germline ends came to 13 bases. Germline V lookup: CDR1 SGDLS, CDR2 YYNGEE. This chain's CDR3 is CASSPTVSTYNEQFF. As DNA, the CDR3 is TGTGCCAGCAGCCCCACGGTCAGTACCTACAATGAGCAGTTCTTC.

V usage is TRBV2 and J usage is TRBJ2-3; TRBD2 matches at 12 bases. The CDR3 is 19 amino acids. CDR1 and CDR2 from the germline V gene are SNHLY and FYNNEI. The junction had 13 bases not matched to a gene; V was cut back by 5 bases and J by 1 base. The CDR3 spells CASSTGLAGAKGGTDTQYF. CDR3 sequence (DNA): TGTGCCAGCAGTACGGGACTAGCGGGTGCTAAGGGAGGCACAGATACGCAGTATTTT.

V gene TRBV7-8 combines with J gene TRBJ2-1; 10 nucleotides align to TRBD2. The CDR3 is 14 residues long. The germline CDR1 and CDR2 sequences are SGHVS and FQNEAQ. Unmatched junction bases numbered 7, after V lost 9 bases and J lost 5 bases. For the CDR3, the DNA is TGTGCCAGTCAACGGACTAGCGGCAACAATGAGCAGTTCTTC. Residues: CASQRTSGNNEQFF. The complete variable domain, with remaining parts taken from reference TRBV7-8 and TRBJ2-1, reads GAGVSQSPRYKVAKRGQDVALRCDPISGHVSLFWYQQALGQGPEFLTYFQNEAQLDKSGLPSDRFFAERPEGSVSTLKIQRTQQEDSAVYLCASQRTSGNNEQFFGPGTRLTVL.

CDR3 bases: TGTGCCAGCAGCCCTGCGAACACCGGGGAGCTGTTTTTT. It codes for CASSPANTGELFF. The chain joins TRBV7-3 to TRBJ2-2; D gene uncertain. Germline V gene data show CDR1 as SGHTA and CDR2 as FQGTGA. Trimming cost V 5 bases and J 0 bases, with 4 bases left between them. CDR3 size: 13 residues.

The rearrangement uses TRBV5-6 and TRBJ1-3; unclear D gene. In germline, CDR1 is SGHDT, CDR2 YYEEEE. The V end lost 0 bases, the J end lost 4 bases, and 2 bases lay between the germline ends. The CDR3 loop spans 12 amino acids. The CDR3 coding sequence is TGTGCCAGCAGCTTGGTAGGAAACACCATATATTTT. It specifies CASSLVGNTIYF.

V and J are TRBV29-1 and TRBJ2-1; D may be TRBD2 (7 bases). With 6 bases removed from V and 3 bases from J, the gap between germline ends came to 12 bases. The CDR3 contains 13 residues. Germline-derived CDR1 and CDR2 are SQVTM and ANQGSEA. Written as DNA, the CDR3 is TGCAGCGTGGGGGGGGGCCGCTACAATGAGCAGTTCTTC. The encoded protein is CSVGGGRYNEQFF.

The chain recombines TRBV6-1 with TRBJ2-7; the D gene is possibly TRBD2 (5 bases). The germline CDR1 and CDR2 sequences are MNHNS and SASEGT. The CDR3 has 15 amino acids. V dropped 1 base and J dropped 0 bases, with 10 bases sitting between them. The CDR3 here is CASSEVQRSSYEQYF. DNA of the CDR3: TGTGCCAGCAGTGAAGTGCAGCGGAGCTCCTACGAGCAGTACTTC.

This clone was seen a few times. V is TRBV2 and J is TRBJ1-1, with D unresolved. Germline values: CDR1 SNHLY, CDR2 FYNNEI. V was cut by 2 bases and J by 1 base, with 5 bases left in between. There are 13 residues in the CDR3. The CDR3 DNA follows: TGTGCCAGCAGTGAAAGAGAGAACACTGAAGCTTTCTTT. Translating gives CASSERENTEAFF.

The V call is TRBV6-1, the J call TRBJ2-3; D is uncertain. The germline V gene encodes CDR1 MNHNS and CDR2 SASEGT. The CDR3 is made up of 12 amino acids. V shed 2 bases and J shed 11 bases, with 11 bases lying between them. CDR3 loop: CASSEPGSLQYF. The DNA for the CDR3 is TGTGCCAGCAGTGAACCGGGTAGCTTGCAGTATTTT.

The V gene is TRBV19, the J gene TRBJ2-1; no definite D call. CDR1 and CDR2 from the germline V gene are LNHDA and SQIVND (reference sequence). The V end was cut by 8 bases, the J end by 9 bases, with 17 bases between. The CDR3 totals 13 residues. CDR3 residues: CASRRSYLGEQFF. The CDR3 DNA is TGTGCCAGTCGACGCTCCTACTTAGGTGAGCAGTTCTTC.